The entry that follows covers one T cell receptor beta chain sequence. What it binds is unknown. The trim removed 6 bases at V and 7 bases at J, leaving 11 bases unmatched. This CDR3 spans 14 amino acids. Germline-derived CDR1 and CDR2 are LNHDA and SQIVND (reference sequence). This record comes from a study of cytomegalovirus exposure and HLA in healthy donors. Study details: Tens of millions of unique TCR sequences came from HLA-typed donors in an early release.

Study conclusions and caveats: TCR beta sequences reportedly predicted the HLA-A and HLA-B alleles of most subjects accurately.

13 Jbeta primers and 60 Vbeta primers were used for the PCR. TCRdb keeps only in-frame clones here, not all; method: immunoSEQ multiplex PCR. The sample holds around 110,000 clones, over 60% seen once. The chain carries TRBV19 and TRBJ1-2; TRBD1 matches at 7 bases. Sequenced input: PBMCs. This sequence was found in a young man in good health and CMV-seronegative. CDR3: CASSPGQPTSGYTF. The CDR3 coding sequence is TGTGCCAGTAGCCCGGGACAGCCGACAAGTGGCTACACCTTC.